One and the same sample provided the 15 T cell receptor beta chains below, sequenced in a study of neurological immune-mediated disorders. TCRdb re-called the 5' RACE reads with MiXCR, one entry per CDR3 protein. The data show 50,000 to 85,000 distinct CDR3 sequences, roughly 5.6% seen once. Specimen: PBMCs. Receptor source: a woman aged 30 to 39 with multiple sclerosis.

The chain links TRBV5-6 to TRBJ2-1, with 9 bases identical to TRBD2. The CDR3 is made up of 16 amino acids. CDR1 and CDR2 from the germline V gene are SGHDT and YYEEEE. Trimming removed 4 bases from V and 3 bases from J; junction bases left unmatched: 8. CDR3 loop: CASSRIAGGYYNEQFF. DNA for the CDR3: TGTGCCAGCAGCCGAATCGCGGGGGGGTACTACAATGAGCAGTTCTTC.

This chain connects TRBV12-3 or TRBV12-4 to TRBJ1-5, with TRBD1 matching 9 bases. V lost 3 bases to trimming and J lost 5 bases; unmatched junction nucleotides: 8. This CDR3 has 16 amino acids. CDR3 sequence (DNA): TGTGCCAGCAGTTTCTGGGACAGGGAGTTTGATCAGCCCCAGCATTTT. Translated, it gives CASSFWDREFDQPQHF.

This clonotype was seen at least ten times. The gene calls are TRBV20-1 and TRBJ2-3; D is perhaps TRBD2 (5 bases). The V gene's germline CDR1 is DFQATT and CDR2 SNEGSKA (reference sequence). CDR3 length: 15 amino acids. Trimming removed 6 bases at V and 0 bases at J, with 16 bases between. The CDR3 protein is CSAIPGITSTDTQYF. The DNA of the CDR3 is TGCAGTGCCATCCCCGGGATTACTAGCACAGATACGCAGTATTTT.

Judged by abundance, this clonotype is medium-sized. The rearrangement links TRBV12-3 or TRBV12-4 to TRBJ1-4; TRBD1 aligns across 8 bases. Losses at the gene ends were 10 bases for V and 5 bases for J; bases not matched to a gene: 3. This CDR3 contains 12 residues. CDR3 region: CATGTGNEKLFF. CDR3 sequence (DNA): TGTGCCACCGGGACAGGAAATGAAAAACTGTTTTTT.

This clonotype was recorded at least ten times. This chain uses TRBV10-3 with TRBJ1-3; TRBD1 might be the D (5 bases). Trimming pared 4 bases from V and 1 base from J, leaving 11 bases between. CDR3 length: 15 amino acids. Germline CDR1 reads ENHRY; CDR2 reads SYGVKD. CDR3 sequence: CAISAREGSGNTIYF. As DNA, the CDR3 is TGTGCCATCAGTGCCCGAGAGGGGTCTGGAAACACCATATATTTT.

This clonotype appeared many times. The chain combines TRBV29-1 with TRBJ1-1; maybe TRBD1 (5 bases). V lost 3 bases to trimming and J lost 6 bases, with 14 bases between them. This CDR3 is 13 amino acids long. Per germline, CDR1 SQVTM and CDR2 ANQGSEA. The CDR3 DNA follows: TGCAGCGTTGATTGGGGGGGGATTGCTGAAGCTTTCTTT. Translation gives CSVDWGGIAEAFF. Drawing the rest from reference TRBV29-1 and TRBJ1-1, the complete variable domain is SAVISQKPSRDICQRGTSLTIQCQVDSQVTMMFWYRQQPGQSLTLIATANQGSEATYESGFVIDKFPISRPNLTFSTLTVSNMSPEDSSIYLCSVDWGGIAEAFFGQGTRLTVV.

The chain couples TRBV2 to TRBJ2-7, with D uncertain. With 8 bases removed from V and 3 bases from J, the gap between germline ends came to 8 bases. This CDR3 has 11 amino acids. Germline V CDR1 and CDR2: SNHLY, FYNNEI. The CDR3 region is CASVQDYEQYF. CDR3 sequence (DNA): TGTGCCAGCGTTCAGGACTACGAGCAGTACTTC.

Remarks on this clonotype: This may stem from a read error, because a much larger clone lies one nucleotide away. The CDR3 ends on some other residue instead of the conserved phenylalanine or tryptophan, so this is likely a read error. V is TRBV2 and J is TRBJ2-3; 9 nucleotides agree with TRBD2. This CDR3 spans 12 amino acids. Germline V lookup: CDR1 SNHLY, CDR2 FYNNEI. V lost 9 bases, J lost 4 bases, and 2 bases stayed unmatched. CDR3 region: CARGLAPDTQYI. The CDR3 DNA follows: TGTGCCAGGGGACTAGCACCAGATACGCAGTATATT.

The rearrangement uses TRBV5-1 and TRBJ1-2, with D unresolved. CDR1 is SGHRS, CDR2 YFSETQ, per germline. The CDR3 is made up of 14 amino acids. V shed 6 bases and J shed 1 base, with 13 bases lying between them. The DNA of the CDR3 is TGCGCCAGCAACCATGAGGGAATTAACTATGGCTACACCTTC. Protein product: CASNHEGINYGYTF.

This clonotype was observed many times. The chain uses TRBV5-1 and TRBJ1-4, with D perhaps matching TRBD1 (5 bases). The V gene lost 4 bases and the J gene lost 5 bases, with 12 bases spanning the gap. From germline, CDR1 is SGHRS and CDR2 YFSETQ. The CDR3 extends over 14 amino acids. CDR3 protein: CASSRDGPNEKLFF. DNA of the CDR3: TGCGCCAGCAGCAGGGACGGACCGAATGAAAAACTGTTTTTT.

At least ten counts were recorded for this clonotype. The J gene is TRBJ2-5, the V gene TRBV5-5, with 10 positions matching TRBD1. The CDR3 runs 16 residues. Trimming cost V 3 bases and J 5 bases; bases outside gene matches: 10. The germline V gene encodes CDR1 SGHKS and CDR2 YYEKEE (reference sequence). The CDR3 here is CASSSTRDRGLETQYF. The CDR3 bases are TGTGCCAGCAGCTCGACCCGGGACAGGGGACTGGAGACCCAGTACTTC.

In its sample, this clonotype was seen a few times. This may stem from a read error, because a much larger clone lies one nucleotide away. This sequence joins TRBV7-7 and TRBJ2-5; tentative D call: TRBD1 (5 bases). The CDR3 covers 13 residues. Germline V lookup: CDR1 SSHAT, CDR2 FNYEAQ (reference sequence). Here the CDR3 DNA reads TGTGCTAGCAGCCTGGAAAGGGGAGAGACCCAGTACTTC. This codes for CASSLERGETQYF.

This clonotype was recorded many times. The chain carries TRBV20-1 and TRBJ2-1, with 12 positions matching TRBD2. The junction had 1 base not matched to a gene; V was cut back by 3 bases and J by 4 bases. This CDR3 is built from 14 residues. Germline V CDR1 and CDR2: DFQATT, SNEGSKA (reference sequence). CDR3 coding DNA: TGCAGTGCTAGGACTAGCGGGGGTTACAATGAGCAGTTCTTC. It encodes CSARTSGGYNEQFF.

This clonotype was seen at least ten times. The chain combines TRBV6-5 with TRBJ1-1; D unresolved. Germline V gives CDR1 MNHEY, CDR2 SVGAGI. Trimming left V 0 bases short and J 3 bases short, with 11 bases between. This CDR3 is 15 amino acids long. DNA of the CDR3: TGTGCCAGCAGTTACTCGATAGGGCTGGACACTGAAGCTTTCTTT. Translation: CASSYSIGLDTEAFF.

This clonotype was seen a handful of times. The chain employs TRBV4-1 and TRBJ1-2; TRBD1 matches at 12 bases. The CDR3 is 17 amino acids. The trim removed 3 bases at V and 6 bases at J, leaving 11 bases unmatched. Germline assignment: CDR1 MGHRA and CDR2 YSYEKL. The CDR3 DNA reads TGCGCCAGCAGCCAGACCCGAACCGGGACAGGGGGCGATGGCTACACCTTC. Residues: CASSQTRTGTGGDGYTF.